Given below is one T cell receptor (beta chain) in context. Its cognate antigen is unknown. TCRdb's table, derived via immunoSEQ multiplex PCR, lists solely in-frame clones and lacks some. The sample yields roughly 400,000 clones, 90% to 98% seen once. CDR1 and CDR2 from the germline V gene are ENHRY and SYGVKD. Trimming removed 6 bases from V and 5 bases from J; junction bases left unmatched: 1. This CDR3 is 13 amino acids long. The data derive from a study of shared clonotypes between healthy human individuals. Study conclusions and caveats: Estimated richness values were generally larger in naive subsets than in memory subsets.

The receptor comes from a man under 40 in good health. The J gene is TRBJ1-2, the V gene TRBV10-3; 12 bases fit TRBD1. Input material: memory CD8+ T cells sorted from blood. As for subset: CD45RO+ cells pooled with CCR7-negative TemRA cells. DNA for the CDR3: TGTGCCATCAGGGGACAGGGGGCGTATGGCTACACCTTC. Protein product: CAIRGQGAYGYTF.